Listed below are T cell receptor beta chains from one sample, sequenced in a study of blood T cell repertoires in COVID-19. Using immunoSEQ multiplex PCR, the repertoire was profiled, and TCRdb retains in-frame clones only, with some absent. In the table there are some 51,000 clones, 91% of which are singletons. The sample consisted of peripheral blood. The receptors here all came from a man between 45 and 60 years old with acute or convalescent COVID-19. Each CDR3 is given with its conserved first and last residue. The D gene is left open where the match is weak. Some rows have no size entry. The others give once, few or many, or a class for an expanded clone.

>TRBV4-1|.|.|TRBJ2-7
TGCGCCAGCAGCCAAGACTTCACAGCTACCTACGAGCAGTACTTC
CASSQDFTATYEQYF
>TRBV11-2|.|.|TRBJ1-2
TGTGCCAGCAGGCGGAGCGAGGGCGGCTACACCTTC
CASRRSEGGYTF
>TRBV9|.|.|TRBJ2-7
TGTGCCAGCAGCGTCGGAGGAAATTACGAGCAGTACTTC
CASSVGGNYEQYF
>TRBV18|.|.|TRBJ2-1
TGTGCCAGCTCACCGAGTTCACGCGGGGACAATGAGCAGTTCTTC
CASSPSSRGDNEQFF
>TRBV7-2|.|TRBD2|TRBJ2-3
TGTGCCAGCAGCTTATTAGCGGGGGGCACAGATACGCAGTATTTT
CASSLLAGGTDTQYF
>TRBV5-1|.|TRBD1|TRBJ1-4
TGCGCCAGCAGCTTAGAATCCGGGACAGCCTTATCAACTAATGAAAAACTGTTTTTT
CASSLESGTALSTNEKLFF
>TRBV4-1|few|TRBD1|TRBJ1-3
TGCGCCAGCAGCCCAGATTACAGGGGGAAAGGAAACACCATATATTTT
CASSPDYRGKGNTIYF
>TRBV5-4|.|TRBD2|TRBJ2-1
TGTGCCAGCAGCGTTAGCGGGGGGTTCTCCTACAATGAGCAGTTCTTC
CASSVSGGFSYNEQFF
>TRBV6-5|.|.|TRBJ1-1
TGTGCCAGCAGATTCACATCAGGGCTTGAAGCTTTCTTT
CASRFTSGLEAFF
>TRBV6-6|.|TRBD1|TRBJ2-7
TGTGCCAGCAGCCAAGGACAGGTTCTTTCCTACGAGCAGTACTTC
CASSQGQVLSYEQYF
>TRBV5-1|.|.|TRBJ1-2
TGCGCCAGCACAGATTCCCAGGGGTCAGGAGGCTACACCTTC
CASTDSQGSGGYTF
>TRBV3-1/TRBV3-2|.|TRBD1|TRBJ1-1
TGTGCCAGCAGCCGAGCCGGGACAGGGGGTCTGAACACTGAAGCTTTCTTT
CASSRAGTGGLNTEAFF
>TRBV2|.|TRBD1|TRBJ1-5
TGTGCCAGCAGTGAGACAGGGGCACAGCCCCAGCATTTT
CASSETGAQPQHF
>TRBV4-2|.|.|TRBJ2-1
TGTGCCAGCAGCCCTCTCCTCCGCAGCGGGGAGCAGTTCTTC
CASSPLLRSGEQFF
>TRBV7-2|.|TRBD1|TRBJ1-2
TGTGCCAGCAGCCCGCCGGGACAGGGCCGGTATGGCTACACCTTC
CASSPPGQGRYGYTF
>TRBV18|.|TRBD1|TRBJ1-1
TGTGCCAGCTCACCCGGGACAGGGGTAGCTGAAGCTTTCTTT
CASSPGTGVAEAFF
>TRBV12-5|.|.|TRBJ2-1
TGTGCTAGTGGTTCCCGGGGGGCGAATGAGCAGTTCTTC
CASGSRGANEQFF
>TRBV19|.|TRBD1|TRBJ1-2
TGTGCCATAAGGGACAGGGGGAAGTATTTTGGCTACACCTTC
CAIRDRGKYFGYTF
>TRBV9|few|.|TRBJ1-6
TGTGCCAGCAGCCCCCTAGGGGGGGATAATTCACCCCTCCACTTT
CASSPLGGDNSPLHF
>TRBV5-6|.|.|TRBJ1-5
TGTGCCAGCAGCTTGGGGCCGGCGGGCAATCAGCCCCAGCATTTT
CASSLGPAGNQPQHF
>TRBV19|.|.|TRBJ1-2
TGTGCCAGTAGTAATTTTGACCAGAGGGGCTACACCTTC
CASSNFDQRGYTF
>TRBV5-1|.|TRBD1|TRBJ1-1
TGCGCCAGCAGCGGGGGGACAGGGAACACTGAAGCTTTCTTT
CASSGGTGNTEAFF
>TRBV3-1/TRBV3-2|.|.|TRBJ2-3
TGTGCCAGCAGCCACCGAGGGGCAGGGGTCAGAGATACGCAGTATTTT
CASSHRGAGVRDTQYF
>TRBV4-1|.|TRBD2|TRBJ2-1
TGCGCCAGCAGCCAAGAATATTCGGAAGCGGGGTTCGGAAGCTCCTACAATGAGCAGTTCTTC
CASSQEYSEAGFGSSYNEQFF
>TRBV4-1|.|.|TRBJ2-7
TGCGCCAGCAGCCAAGTAGCGATCTCTCGGGAGCAGTACTTC
CASSQVAISREQYF
>TRBV19|.|TRBD2|TRBJ2-4
TGTGCCAGTAGTATAGGGGGTGCGGGGGGACCCAAAAACATTCAGTACTTC
CASSIGGAGGPKNIQYF
>TRBV5-1|.|TRBD1|TRBJ1-2
TGCGCCAGCAGCTTGCGGACAGGCTCATCAGCTGGCTACACCTTC
CASSLRTGSSAGYTF
>TRBV24-1|.|.|TRBJ1-2
TGTGCCACCAGTGATTCGAGGGGAGGAGGTGGCTACACCTTC
CATSDSRGGGGYTF
>TRBV19|.|TRBD2|TRBJ2-5
TGTGCCAGTAGTAGTAGCGGGGTAGAGACCCAGTACTTC
CASSSSGVETQYF
>TRBV5-1|.|TRBD1|TRBJ2-3
TGCGCCAGCAGCTTGGGTTCAGGGGGCGGCTCTACAGATACGCAGTATTTT
CASSLGSGGGSTDTQYF
>TRBV7-2|.|.|TRBJ2-7
TGTGCCAGCAGCCCGACTAGCTCCTACGAGCAGTACTTC
CASSPTSSYEQYF
>TRBV2|.|.|TRBJ2-2
TGTGCCAGCAGTACAGGGTGGGGCACCGGGGAGCTGTTTTTT
CASSTGWGTGELFF
>TRBV5-1|.|TRBD2|TRBJ2-2
TGCGCCAGCAGCTTGATTCCTCGCGGGGGGGCCCCGGGCGGGGAGCTGTTTTTT
CASSLIPRGGAPGGELFF
>TRBV18|.|.|TRBJ1-2
TGTGCCAGCTCACCCTCGGATGGCTACACCTTC
CASSPSDGYTF
>TRBV28|.|TRBD1|TRBJ1-6
TGTGCCAGCAGTGGACAGGGAGGATCACCCCTCCACTTT
CASSGQGGSPLHF
>TRBV5-1|.|.|TRBJ2-1
TGCGCCAGCAGCTTGGCCGTGGCGGGGGCCCACAACAATGAGCAGTTCTTC
CASSLAVAGAHNNEQFF
>TRBV18|.|TRBD2|TRBJ2-7
TGTGCCAGCTCACCAAACGCGGGACTAGCATCATCTCCCTACGAGCAGTACTTC
CASSPNAGLASSPYEQYF
>TRBV21-1|.|.|TRBJ2-4
TGTGCCAGCAGCCTTGGGCGGGAGTTCGCTGCCGCCAAAAACATTCAGTACTTC
CASSLGREFAAAKNIQYF
>TRBV5-1|.|.|TRBJ1-2
TGCGCCAGCAGCTTGGAACCGACAGACAGCTATGGCTACACCTTC
CASSLEPTDSYGYTF
>TRBV5-1|.|TRBD1|TRBJ2-6
TGCGCCAGCAGCTTGGCCGGACAGGGGGCCAGTTCTGGGGCCAACGTCCTGACTTTC
CASSLAGQGASSGANVLTF
>TRBV24-1|once|.|TRBJ1-4
TGTGCCACCAGTGAAAGACAGGCTGAGGGGGAAAAACTGTTTTTT
CATSERQAEGEKLFF
>TRBV7-9|.|.|TRBJ2-5
TGTGCCAGCAGCTTAGCACGCGGGGAGACCCAGTACTTC
CASSLARGETQYF